This T cell receptor (beta chain) stems from a study of T-cell memory formation after mild COVID-19. Each CDR3 protein gets one entry after TCRdb re-called the 5' RACE reads with MiXCR. Of 300,000 to 400,000 distinct CDR3 sequences detected, 21% appear once; the ten largest clones hold roughly an eighth. V was cut by 0 bases and J by 2 bases, with 12 bases left in between. CDR1 is SGHRS and CDR2 is YFSETQ in the germline V gene. The CDR3 spans 15 residues. This clonotype showed up just a few times. What was sequenced was PBMCs or a T cell subset sorted from them (not recorded which). The receptor comes from an adult woman who had mild COVID-19 (a few samples of this study predate the infection). Cell type and time point are not known. The rearrangement uses TRBV5-1 and TRBJ2-7, with D possibly called TRBD1 or TRBD2 (5 bases each). In nucleotides, the CDR3 is TGCGCCAGCAGCTTGGATGCAGGGCGGGCCTACGAGCAGTACTTC. The encoded protein is CASSLDAGRAYEQYF.